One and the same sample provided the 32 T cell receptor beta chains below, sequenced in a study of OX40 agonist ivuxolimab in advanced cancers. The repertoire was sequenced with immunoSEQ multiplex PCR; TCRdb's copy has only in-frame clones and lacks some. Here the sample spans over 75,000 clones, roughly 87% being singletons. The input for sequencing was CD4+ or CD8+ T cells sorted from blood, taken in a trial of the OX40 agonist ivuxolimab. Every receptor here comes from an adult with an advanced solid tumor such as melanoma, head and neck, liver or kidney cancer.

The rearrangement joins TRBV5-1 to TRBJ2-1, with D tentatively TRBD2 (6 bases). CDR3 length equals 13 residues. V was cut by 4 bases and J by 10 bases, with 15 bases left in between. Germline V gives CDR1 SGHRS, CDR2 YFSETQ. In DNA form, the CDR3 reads TGCGCCAGCAGCGTGGGAGCGGGTGGGGAGCAGTTCTTC. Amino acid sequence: CASSVGAGGEQFF.

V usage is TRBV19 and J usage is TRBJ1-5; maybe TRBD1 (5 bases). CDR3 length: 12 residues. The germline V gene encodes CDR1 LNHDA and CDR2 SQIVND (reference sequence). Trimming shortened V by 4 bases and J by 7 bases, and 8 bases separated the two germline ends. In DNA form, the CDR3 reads TGTGCCAGTAGTAGGGGGGTACAGCCCCAGCATTTT. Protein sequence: CASSRGVQPQHF.

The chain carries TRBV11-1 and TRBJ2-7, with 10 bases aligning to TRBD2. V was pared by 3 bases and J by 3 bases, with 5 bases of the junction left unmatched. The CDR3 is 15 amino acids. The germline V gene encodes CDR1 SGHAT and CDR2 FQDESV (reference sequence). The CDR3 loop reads CASSFRASGSYEQYF. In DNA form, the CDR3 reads TGTGCCAGCAGCTTCAGGGCTAGCGGGAGCTACGAGCAGTACTTC.

The CDR3 nucleotides read TGTGCCAGCAGGGATTGGGACGAAGCGAACACCGGGGAGCTGTTTTTT. Its translation is CASRDWDEANTGELFF. V gene TRBV6-6 combines with J gene TRBJ2-2, with D perhaps being TRBD1 or TRBD2 (5 bases each). The V gene's germline CDR1 is MNHNY and CDR2 SVGAGI (reference sequence). CDR3 length equals 16 residues. Trimming removed 6 bases at V and 0 bases at J, with 14 bases between.

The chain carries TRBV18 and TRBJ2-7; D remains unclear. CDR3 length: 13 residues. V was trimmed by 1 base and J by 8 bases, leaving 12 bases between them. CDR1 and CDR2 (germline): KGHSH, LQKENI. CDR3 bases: TGTGCCAGCTCACCACAAGGGCCCAGACAGCAGTACTTC. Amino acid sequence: CASSPQGPRQQYF.

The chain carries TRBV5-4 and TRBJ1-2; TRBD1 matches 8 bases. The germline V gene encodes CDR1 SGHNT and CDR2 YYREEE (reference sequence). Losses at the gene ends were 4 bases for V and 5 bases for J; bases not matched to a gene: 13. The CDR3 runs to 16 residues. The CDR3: CASSRRRGQGRYGYTF. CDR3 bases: TGTGCCAGCAGCCGTAGGAGAGGACAGGGACGTTATGGCTACACCTTC.

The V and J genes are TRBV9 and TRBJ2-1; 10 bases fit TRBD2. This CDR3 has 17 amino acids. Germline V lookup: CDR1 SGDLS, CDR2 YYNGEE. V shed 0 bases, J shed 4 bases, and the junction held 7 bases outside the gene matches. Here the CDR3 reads CASSVGFSGRKYNEQFF. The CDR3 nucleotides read TGTGCCAGCAGCGTAGGGTTTAGCGGGAGGAAGTACAATGAGCAGTTCTTC.

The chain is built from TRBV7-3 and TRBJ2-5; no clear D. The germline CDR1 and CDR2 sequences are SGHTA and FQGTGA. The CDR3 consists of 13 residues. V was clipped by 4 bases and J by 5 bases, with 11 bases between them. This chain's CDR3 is CASSWAPGETQYF. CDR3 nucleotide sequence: TGTGCCAGCAGCTGGGCCCCCGGGGAGACCCAGTACTTC.

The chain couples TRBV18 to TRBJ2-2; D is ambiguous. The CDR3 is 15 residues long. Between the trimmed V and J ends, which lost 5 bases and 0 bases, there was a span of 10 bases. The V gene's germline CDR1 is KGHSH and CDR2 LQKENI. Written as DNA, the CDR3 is TGTGCCAGCTCATATTCCCTCGCGAACACCGGGGAGCTGTTTTTT. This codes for CASSYSLANTGELFF.

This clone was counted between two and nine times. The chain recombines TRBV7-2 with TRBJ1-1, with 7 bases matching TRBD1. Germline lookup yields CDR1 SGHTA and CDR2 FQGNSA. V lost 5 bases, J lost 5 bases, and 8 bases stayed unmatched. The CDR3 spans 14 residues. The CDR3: CASSPDRVRTEAFF. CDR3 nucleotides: TGTGCCAGCAGCCCAGACAGGGTACGAACTGAAGCTTTCTTT.

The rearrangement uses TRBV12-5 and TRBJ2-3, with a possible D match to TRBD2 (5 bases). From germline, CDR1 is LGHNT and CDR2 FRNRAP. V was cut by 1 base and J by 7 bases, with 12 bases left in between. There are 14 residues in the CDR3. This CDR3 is CASGLARLFYTQYF. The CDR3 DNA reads TGTGCTAGTGGTTTGGCTCGACTATTCTATACGCAGTATTTT.

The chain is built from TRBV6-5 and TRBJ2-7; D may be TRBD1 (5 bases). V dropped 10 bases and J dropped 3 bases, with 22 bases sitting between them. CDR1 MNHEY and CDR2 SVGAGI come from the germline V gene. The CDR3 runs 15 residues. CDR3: CATGLAAGKGYEQYF. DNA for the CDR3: TGTGCCACCGGTCTTGCCGCAGGGAAGGGCTACGAGCAGTACTTC.

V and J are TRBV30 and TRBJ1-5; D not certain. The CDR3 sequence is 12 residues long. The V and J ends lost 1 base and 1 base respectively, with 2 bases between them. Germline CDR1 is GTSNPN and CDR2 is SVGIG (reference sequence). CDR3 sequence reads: CAWSGSNQPQHF. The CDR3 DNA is TGTGCCTGGAGTGGCAGCAATCAGCCCCAGCATTTT.

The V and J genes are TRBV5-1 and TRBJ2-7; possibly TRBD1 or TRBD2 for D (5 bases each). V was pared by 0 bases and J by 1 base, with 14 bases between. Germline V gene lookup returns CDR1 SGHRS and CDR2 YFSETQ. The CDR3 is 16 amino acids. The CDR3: CASSLAGGTRSYEQYF. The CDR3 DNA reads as TGCGCCAGCAGCTTGGCAGGTGGGACCCGATCCTACGAGCAGTACTTC.

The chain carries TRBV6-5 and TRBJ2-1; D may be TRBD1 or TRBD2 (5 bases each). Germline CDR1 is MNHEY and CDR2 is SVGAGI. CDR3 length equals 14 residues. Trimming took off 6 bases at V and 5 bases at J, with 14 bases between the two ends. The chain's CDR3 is CASSLSGRHNEQFF. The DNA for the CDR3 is TGTGCCAGCAGCCTTTCGGGACGCCACAATGAGCAGTTCTTC.

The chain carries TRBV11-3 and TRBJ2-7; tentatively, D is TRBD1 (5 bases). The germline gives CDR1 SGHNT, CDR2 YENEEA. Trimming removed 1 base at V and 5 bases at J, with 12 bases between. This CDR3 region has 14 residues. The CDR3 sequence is CASSLGRASDEQYF. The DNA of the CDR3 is TGTGCCAGCAGCTTAGGCAGGGCCTCTGACGAGCAGTACTTC.

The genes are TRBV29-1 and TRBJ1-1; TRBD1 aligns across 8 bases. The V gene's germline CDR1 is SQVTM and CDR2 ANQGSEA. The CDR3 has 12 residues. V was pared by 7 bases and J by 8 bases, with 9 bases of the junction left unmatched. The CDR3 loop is CSGGQAASEAFF. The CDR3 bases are TGCAGCGGGGGACAGGCGGCGAGCGAAGCTTTCTTT.

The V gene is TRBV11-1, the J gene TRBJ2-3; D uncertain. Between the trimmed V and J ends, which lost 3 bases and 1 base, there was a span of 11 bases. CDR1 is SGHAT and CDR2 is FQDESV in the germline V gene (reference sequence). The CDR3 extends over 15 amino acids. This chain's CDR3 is CASSLEAPRTDTQYF. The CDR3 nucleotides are TGTGCCAGCAGCTTGGAAGCCCCCCGCACAGATACGCAGTATTTT.

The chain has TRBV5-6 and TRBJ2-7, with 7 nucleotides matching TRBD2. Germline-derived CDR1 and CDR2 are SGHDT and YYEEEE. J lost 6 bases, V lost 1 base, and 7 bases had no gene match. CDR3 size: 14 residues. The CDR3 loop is CASSLLAAYVEQYF. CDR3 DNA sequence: TGTGCCAGCAGCTTGCTAGCGGCATACGTCGAGCAGTACTTC.

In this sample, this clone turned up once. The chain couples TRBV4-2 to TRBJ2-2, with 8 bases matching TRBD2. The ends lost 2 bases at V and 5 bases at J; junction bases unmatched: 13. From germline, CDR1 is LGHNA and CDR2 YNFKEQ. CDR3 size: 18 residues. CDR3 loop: CASSQNPGGWERTGELFF. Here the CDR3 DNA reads TGTGCCAGCAGCCAAAACCCGGGAGGGTGGGAGCGGACCGGGGAGCTGTTTTTT.

The CDR3 bases are TGCGCCAGCAGCCAAGTACACTCGTTTAGCGGGAGCTACGAGCAGTACTTC. Protein: CASSQVHSFSGSYEQYF. V usage is TRBV4-3 and J usage is TRBJ2-7, with 9 nucleotides matching TRBD2. The germline CDR1 and CDR2 sequences are LGHNA and YSLEER. J gave up 3 bases and V 1 base, and 10 bases lay outside the gene matches. This CDR3 has 17 residues.

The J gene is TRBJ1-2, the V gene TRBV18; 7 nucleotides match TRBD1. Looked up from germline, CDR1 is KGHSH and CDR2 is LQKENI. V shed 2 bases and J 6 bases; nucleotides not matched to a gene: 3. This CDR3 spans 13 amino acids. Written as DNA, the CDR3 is TGTGCCAGCTCACCAACAGGGGCGAATGGCTACACCTTC. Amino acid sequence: CASSPTGANGYTF.

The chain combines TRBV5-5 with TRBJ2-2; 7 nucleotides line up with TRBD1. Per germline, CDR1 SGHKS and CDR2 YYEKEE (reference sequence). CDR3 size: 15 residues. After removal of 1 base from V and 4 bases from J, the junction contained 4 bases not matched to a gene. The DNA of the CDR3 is TGTGCCAGCAGCTTGAGCACAGGGGCCACCGGGGAGCTGTTTTTT. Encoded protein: CASSLSTGATGELFF.

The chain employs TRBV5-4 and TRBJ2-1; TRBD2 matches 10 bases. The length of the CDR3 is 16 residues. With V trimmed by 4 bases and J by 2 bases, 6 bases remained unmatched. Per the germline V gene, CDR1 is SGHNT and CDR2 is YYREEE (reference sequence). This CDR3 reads CASSPRTSGTYNEQFF. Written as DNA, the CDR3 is TGTGCCAGCAGCCCTCGGACTAGCGGAACCTACAATGAGCAGTTCTTC.

CDR3 bases: TGTGCCAGTCAAGACAGGGGAGACGAAAAACTGTTTTTT. This codes for CASQDRGDEKLFF. This chain joins TRBV19 and TRBJ1-4; 8 bases align to TRBD1. Per germline, CDR1 LNHDA and CDR2 SQIVND (reference sequence). The CDR3 is 13 residues long. J was trimmed by 8 bases and V by 8 bases; bases with no gene match: 7.

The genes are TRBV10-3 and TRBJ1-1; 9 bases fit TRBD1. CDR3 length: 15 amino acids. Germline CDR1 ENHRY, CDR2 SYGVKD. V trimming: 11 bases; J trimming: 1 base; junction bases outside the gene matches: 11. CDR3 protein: CASLRQGGPNTEAFF. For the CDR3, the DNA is TGTGCCTCGCTACGACAGGGGGGTCCGAACACTGAAGCTTTCTTT.

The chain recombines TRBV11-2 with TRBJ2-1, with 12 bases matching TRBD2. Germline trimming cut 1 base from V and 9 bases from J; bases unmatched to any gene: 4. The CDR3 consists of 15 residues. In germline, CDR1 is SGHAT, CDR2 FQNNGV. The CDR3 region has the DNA TGTGCCAGCAGCTTAGTTCTAGCGGGAGGGGGTGAGCAGTTCTTC. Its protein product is CASSLVLAGGGEQFF.

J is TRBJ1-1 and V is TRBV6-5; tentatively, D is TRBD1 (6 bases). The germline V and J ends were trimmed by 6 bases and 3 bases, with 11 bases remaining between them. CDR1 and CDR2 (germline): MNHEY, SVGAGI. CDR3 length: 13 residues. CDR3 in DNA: TGTGCCAGCAGGCAGGGGCCTCACACTGAAGCTTTCTTT. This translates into CASRQGPHTEAFF.

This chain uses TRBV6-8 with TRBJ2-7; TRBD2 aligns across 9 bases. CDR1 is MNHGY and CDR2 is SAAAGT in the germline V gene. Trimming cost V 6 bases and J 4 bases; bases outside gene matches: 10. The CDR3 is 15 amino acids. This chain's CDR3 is CASRINGTSYYEQYF. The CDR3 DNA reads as TGTGCCAGCAGGATAAACGGGACTAGCTATTACGAGCAGTACTTC.

The CDR3 reads CASSHVRTSGDNEQFF. The CDR3 DNA is TGTGCCAGCAGCCATGTACGGACTAGCGGGGACAATGAGCAGTTCTTC. The chain is built from TRBV5-4 and TRBJ2-1, with 12 bases that match TRBD2. There are 16 residues in the CDR3. Per germline, CDR1 SGHNT and CDR2 YYREEE (reference sequence). Losses at the gene ends were 4 bases for V and 5 bases for J; bases not matched to a gene: 7.

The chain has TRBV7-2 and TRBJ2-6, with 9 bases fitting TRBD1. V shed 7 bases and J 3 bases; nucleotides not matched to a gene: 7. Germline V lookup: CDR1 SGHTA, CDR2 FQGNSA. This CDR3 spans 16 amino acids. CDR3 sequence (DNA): TGTGCCAGCACCCTTGACAGGGGGTATGGGGCCAACGTCCTGACTTTC. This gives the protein CASTLDRGYGANVLTF.

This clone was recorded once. The CDR3 nucleotides are TGTGCCAGCAGCCGCCTAACGGCCACTGAAGCTTTCTTT. Translated: CASSRLTATEAFF. V and J are TRBV7-6 and TRBJ1-1; D not certain. Germline V lookup: CDR1 SGHVS, CDR2 FNYEAQ. The V end was cut by 5 bases, the J end by 4 bases, with 11 bases between. The CDR3 runs 13 residues.